This TCR beta chain was recorded in a study of CD8+CD57+ T cells in acquired aplastic anemia. Overall study results and limits: Controls and patients did not differ significantly in CD8+ Simpson's diversity.

The CDR3 is made up of 16 amino acids. The V end was cut by 2 bases, the J end by 0 bases, with 15 bases between. Germline lookup yields CDR1 SGHKS and CDR2 YYEKEE (reference sequence). TCR beta VDJ and CDR3 profiles were obtained from a genomic DNA template. TCRdb re-called the reads with MiXCR, one entry per CDR3 protein. The table includes 200,000 to 250,000 distinct CDR3 sequences, roughly 50% detected once. Selection for sequencing was limited to patients who had shown CD8+CD57+ cell expansion by flow cytometry. A remark on this clonotype: Its antigen is unidentified.

The specimen sequenced was sorted CD4+, CD8+, or CD8+CD57+ T cells (not recorded which) from PBMCs. This TCR derives from a human donor with aplastic anemia. The chain uses TRBV5-5 and TRBJ2-7; D is possibly TRBD1 (6 bases). The CDR3 sequence is CASSLGGQSGSYEQYF. CDR3 DNA: TGTGCCAGCAGCTTAGGAGGACAGTCAGGCTCCTACGAGCAGTACTTC.